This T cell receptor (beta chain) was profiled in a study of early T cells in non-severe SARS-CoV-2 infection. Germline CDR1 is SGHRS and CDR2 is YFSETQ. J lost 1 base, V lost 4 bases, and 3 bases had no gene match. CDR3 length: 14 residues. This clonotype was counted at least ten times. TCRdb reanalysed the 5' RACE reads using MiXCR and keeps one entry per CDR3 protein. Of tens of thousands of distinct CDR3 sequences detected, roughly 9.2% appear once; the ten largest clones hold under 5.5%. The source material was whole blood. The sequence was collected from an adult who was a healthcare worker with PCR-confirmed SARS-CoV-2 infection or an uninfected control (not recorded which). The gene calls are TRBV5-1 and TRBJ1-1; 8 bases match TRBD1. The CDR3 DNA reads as TGCGCCAGCAGCGCCGGGACAGGGAACACTGAAGCTTTCTTT. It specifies CASSAGTGNTEAFF.